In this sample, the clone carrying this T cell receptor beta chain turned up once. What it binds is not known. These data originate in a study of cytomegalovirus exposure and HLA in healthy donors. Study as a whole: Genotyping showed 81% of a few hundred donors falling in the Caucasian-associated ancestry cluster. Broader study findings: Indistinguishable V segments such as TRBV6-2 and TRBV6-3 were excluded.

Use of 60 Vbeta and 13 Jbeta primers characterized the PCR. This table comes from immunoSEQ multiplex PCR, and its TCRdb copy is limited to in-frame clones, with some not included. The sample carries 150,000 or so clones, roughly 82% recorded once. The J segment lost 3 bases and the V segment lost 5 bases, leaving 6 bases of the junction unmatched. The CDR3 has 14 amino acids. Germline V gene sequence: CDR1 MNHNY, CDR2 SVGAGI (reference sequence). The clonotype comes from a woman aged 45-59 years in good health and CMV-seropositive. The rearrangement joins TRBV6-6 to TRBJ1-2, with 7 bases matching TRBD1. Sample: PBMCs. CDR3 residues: CASSGFTGDYGYTF. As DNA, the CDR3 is TGTGCCAGCAGTGGGTTTACAGGGGACTATGGCTACACCTTC.